This TCR beta chain was identified during a study of T cells expressing NK-cell markers. Broader study findings: For about six donors, the dominant NKG2C+ clonotypes made up about 1.0-7.0% of their CD8+ T cells. In several donors, dominant clonotypes made up about 25-60.1% of CD3+CD56-NKG2C+ cells.

This CDR3 is 16 amino acids long. Germline assignment: CDR1 KGHSH and CDR2 LQKENI. With regard to this clonotype: Its antigen remains unknown.

Generation of TCR beta cDNA was performed by 5'RACE template switching incorporating UMIs. TCRdb re-called the 5' RACE reads, yielding one record per CDR3 amino acid sequence without DNA. The sample table sets out around 470,000 distinct CDR3 sequences. The rearrangement uses TRBV18 and TRBJ2-7; the D call from TCRdb, TRBD1, cannot be confirmed without DNA. The source is a woman between 45 and 60 years old in good health. The sequenced material came from blood T cells: a sorted CD56 or NKG2C T cell subset, CD4+ or CD8+ T cells, or bulk PBMC T cells (not recorded which). The CDR3 reads CASSPLHMGVFYEQYF.